This is a list of T cell receptor beta chains from one sample in a study of blood T cell repertoires in COVID-19. The data were produced by immunoSEQ multiplex PCR, yet TCRdb's version contains in-frame clones alone and is incomplete. The sample holds a few hundred thousand clones, 65% to 90% seen once. Material: peripheral blood. The receptors come from a man aged 50 to 59 with active or convalescent COVID-19. CDR3s include the opening cysteine and the closing phenylalanine or tryptophan. A D gene is named only where the DNA matches it firmly. The size entry is marked missing in some rows and otherwise reads once, few, many or a size class.

V,J,size,D,DNA,CDR3
TRBV29-1,TRBJ1-2,NA,TRBD1,TGCAGCGTTGACCACGAGGGGGCGGTAGGCTACACCTTC,CSVDHEGAVGYTF
TRBV28,TRBJ1-2,NA,NA,TGTGCCAGCAGTTTAAGCCGTCGGGCTAACTATGGCTACACCTTC,CASSLSRRANYGYTF
TRBV30,TRBJ2-3,NA,TRBD2,TGTGCCTGGGGCCTGGGACTAGCGGGAGTGGATACGCAGTATTTT,CAWGLGLAGVDTQYF
TRBV7-2,TRBJ1-2,NA,NA,TGTGCCAGCAGCTTAGCGCGGGCGGGGGTTGGTCCCTATGGCTACACCTTC,CASSLARAGVGPYGYTF
TRBV7-3,TRBJ2-2,NA,NA,TGTGCCAGCAGCCCCTCGACTAGTACCGGGGAGCTGTTTTTT,CASSPSTSTGELFF
TRBV27,TRBJ2-1,NA,TRBD2,TGTGCCAGCAGAGGGACTAGCGGGAATGAGCAGTTCTTC,CASRGTSGNEQFF
TRBV5-8,TRBJ2-4,NA,NA,TGTGCCAGCAGCTTGAAGCAGGGGACCAAAAACATTCAGTACTTC,CASSLKQGTKNIQYF
TRBV9,TRBJ1-4,NA,NA,TGTGCCAGCAGCGGGAGGACAGACCCTAACGAAAAACTGTTTTTT,CASSGRTDPNEKLFF
TRBV7-9,TRBJ1-6,NA,NA,TGTGCCAGCAGCCGACTGACAGGTTTGGGTTTGTCACCCCTCCACTTT,CASSRLTGLGLSPLHF
TRBV9,TRBJ2-5,few,NA,TGTGCCAGCAGCGTAGCGGGAGCGGGTCAAGAGACCCAGTACTTC,CASSVAGAGQETQYF
TRBV18,TRBJ1-1,NA,NA,TGTGCCAGCTCACCACCTTCCCAACCGCGGAACACTGAAGCTTTCTTT,CASSPPSQPRNTEAFF
TRBV28,TRBJ1-5,NA,NA,TGTGCCAGCGCGGGGGCCCAGCCCCAGCATTTT,CASAGAQPQHF
TRBV29-1,TRBJ2-2,NA,TRBD2,TGCAGCGCCCGACTAGCGGGGGACAACACCGGGGAGCTGTTTTTT,CSARLAGDNTGELFF
TRBV7-2,TRBJ2-7,NA,NA,TGTGCCAGCAGCCCGCGGAAGACGTCCTACGAGCAGTACTTC,CASSPRKTSYEQYF
TRBV2,TRBJ1-2,few,TRBD1,TGTGCCAGCAGTCTCCGGGACAGGCCGAAAGCTAACTATGGCTACACCTTC,CASSLRDRPKANYGYTF
TRBV18,TRBJ2-7,few,NA,TGTGCCAGCTCACCCGGACTGGGGAGTTGGGAGCAGTACTTC,CASSPGLGSWEQYF
TRBV7-3,TRBJ2-1,NA,TRBD2,TGTGCCAGCAGTAGTAGCGGGACCTACAATGAGCAGTTCTTC,CASSSSGTYNEQFF
TRBV19,TRBJ2-7,once,NA,TGTGCCACTACACAGGGAATCCCCTACGAGCAGTACTTC,CATTQGIPYEQYF
TRBV6-6,TRBJ1-4,NA,TRBD1,TGTGCCAGCAGTTACCAACAGGGGCTGGGTGAAAAACTGTTTTTT,CASSYQQGLGEKLFF
TRBV18,TRBJ1-5,NA,TRBD1,TGTGCCAGCTCACCTGGGACAGGGATTAGCAATCAGCCCCAGCATTTT,CASSPGTGISNQPQHF
TRBV18,TRBJ2-3,NA,TRBD1,TGTGCCAGCTCAAGCACAGGGGGCGCGAAAGATACGCAGTATTTT,CASSSTGGAKDTQYF
TRBV5-6,TRBJ2-3,NA,NA,TGTGCCAGCAGTCGACAGGACACAGATACGCAGTATTTT,CASSRQDTDTQYF
TRBV11-3,TRBJ2-1,few,NA,TGTGCCAGCAGCCCGGGGGTCGGTGAGCAGTTCTTC,CASSPGVGEQFF
TRBV3-1/TRBV3-2,TRBJ1-2,NA,NA,TGTGCCAGCAGCCATACAGGGTTAGGTGGCTACACCTTC,CASSHTGLGGYTF
TRBV11-2,TRBJ2-5,NA,TRBD2,TGTGCCAGCAGCTTAGGAGTAGCGGGAGGGGTAGAGACCCAGTACTTC,CASSLGVAGGVETQYF
TRBV15,TRBJ2-5,NA,NA,TGTGCCACCAGCAGAGAGGTCGCGGCAATGGAAGAGACCCAGTACTTC,CATSREVAAMEETQYF
TRBV7-9,TRBJ1-2,NA,TRBD1,TGTGCCAGCAGCTTCCCAAGACAGGGCGACTATGGCTACACCTTC,CASSFPRQGDYGYTF
TRBV10-3,TRBJ2-3,NA,TRBD2,TGTGCCATCAGCAAACTAGCGGCTAGCACAGATACGCAGTATTTT,CAISKLAASTDTQYF
TRBV4-1,TRBJ2-7,NA,NA,TGCGCCAGCAGCCAAGGACAGGCCCTTATTTACGAGCAGTACTTC,CASSQGQALIYEQYF